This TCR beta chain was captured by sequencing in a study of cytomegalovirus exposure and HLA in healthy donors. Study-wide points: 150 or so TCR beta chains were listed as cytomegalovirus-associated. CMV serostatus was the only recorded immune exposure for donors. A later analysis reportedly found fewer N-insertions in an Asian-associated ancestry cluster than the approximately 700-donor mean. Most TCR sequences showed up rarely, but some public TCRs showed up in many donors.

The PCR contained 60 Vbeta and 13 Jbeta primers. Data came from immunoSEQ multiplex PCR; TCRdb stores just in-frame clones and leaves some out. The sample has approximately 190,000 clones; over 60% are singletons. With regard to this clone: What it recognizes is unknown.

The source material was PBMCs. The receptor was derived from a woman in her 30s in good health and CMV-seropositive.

This CDR3 reads CASSIGGYNSPLHF. Here the CDR3 DNA reads TGTGCCAGTAGTATTGGCGGCTATAATTCACCCCTCCACTTT. J is TRBJ1-6 and V is TRBV19; D ambiguous. Germline V CDR1 and CDR2: LNHDA, SQIVND (reference sequence). The V end lost 3 bases, the J end lost 3 bases, and 6 bases lay between the germline ends. The CDR3 spans 14 residues.